The TCR beta chain under discussion was sequenced for a study of blood T cell repertoires in COVID-19. This CDR3 is 12 amino acids long. Germline V CDR1 and CDR2: ENHRY, SYGVKD. In regard to this clone: Germline is not matched at one junction end, which may reflect a read error.

This table comes from immunoSEQ multiplex PCR, and its TCRdb copy is limited to in-frame clones, with some not included. The data contain hundreds of thousands of clones, roughly 91% of them seen just once; the ten biggest clones take up 3.5% to 4%. Cohorts were based on clinical histories the participants reported. The sequencing input was PBMCs or T cells enriched from blood (not recorded which). V usage is TRBV10-3 and J usage is TRBJ1-5; no clear D. This sequence was found in a woman younger than 45 with acute COVID-19. CDR3 nucleotides: TGTGCCATCAGTGAGGGCAAACAGCCCCAGCATTTT. This translates into CAISEGKQPQHF.